These 25 T cell receptor beta chains were sequenced from one sample in a study of blood T cells in healthy people across ages. A J-beta primer mix and a sample-barcoded 5' primer were used in a second PCR of about 7 to 12 cycles. TCRdb analysed the 5' RACE reads with MiXCR anew, one entry per CDR3 protein. The sample carries about 780,000 distinct CDR3 sequences, about 26% recorded once. This sample was also put to use in a study of T cells of mothers and their children.

Sequencing was carried out using blood. These TCRs come from a boy aged 5-17 years in good health.

This clonotype was found a few times. In nucleotides, the CDR3 is TGCGCCAGCAGCCGCCAGTGGGGCGGGGATGAAAAACTGTTTTTT. Translation: CASSRQWGGDEKLFF. V and J are TRBV5-1 and TRBJ1-4; the D gene is possibly TRBD1 (5 bases). V lost 4 bases, J lost 6 bases, and 16 bases lay in between. This CDR3 is 15 amino acids long. Looked up from germline, CDR1 is SGHRS and CDR2 is YFSETQ.

The V call is TRBV20-1, the J call TRBJ2-4; maybe TRBD2 (6 bases). V lost 3 bases to trimming and J lost 0 bases, with 9 bases between them. The CDR3 loop spans 14 amino acids. Germline assignment: CDR1 DFQATT and CDR2 SNEGSKA (reference sequence). The CDR3 loop reads CSASGGLAKNIQYF. CDR3 nucleotide sequence: TGCAGTGCTAGTGGGGGACTAGCCAAAAACATTCAGTACTTC.

This clonotype has a handful of counts. The rearrangement links TRBV28 to TRBJ1-1; D call uncertain. Per germline, CDR1 MDHEN and CDR2 SYDVKM. This CDR3 spans 11 amino acids. V lost 5 bases, J lost 6 bases, and 7 bases lay in between. The CDR3 coding sequence is TGTGCCAGCAGTGAAAGGGCTGAAGCTTTCTTT. Its protein product is CASSERAEAFF.

This chain links TRBV6-1 with TRBJ2-3; 13 bases fit TRBD2. J lost 9 bases, V lost 8 bases, and 14 bases had no gene match. Looked up from germline, CDR1 is MNHNS and CDR2 is SASEGT. The CDR3 is 16 amino acids. The CDR3 region is CASAPPGLAGLRTQYF. The CDR3 DNA reads as TGTGCCAGCGCCCCGCCGGGACTAGCGGGGTTAAGGACGCAGTATTTT.

This clonotype appeared a few times. The chain carries TRBV9 and TRBJ2-3; TRBD1 aligns across 7 bases. The germline V gene encodes CDR1 SGDLS and CDR2 YYNGEE. The CDR3 runs to 15 residues. J gave up 2 bases and V 4 bases, and 7 bases lay outside the gene matches. The CDR3 sequence is CASSPRDSTTDTQYF. In DNA form, the CDR3 reads TGTGCCAGCAGCCCCCGGGACAGCACCACAGATACGCAGTATTTT. The complete variable domain, with remaining parts taken from reference TRBV9 and TRBJ2-3, reads DSGVTQTPKHLITATGQRVTLRCSPRSGDLSVYWYQQSLDQGLQFLIQYYNGEERAKGNILERFSAQQFPDLHSELNLSSLELGDSALYFCASSPRDSTTDTQYFGPGTRLTVL.

The V gene is TRBV4-1, the J gene TRBJ2-5, with D perhaps matching TRBD1 or TRBD2 (5 bases each). There are 15 residues in the CDR3. V was pared by 4 bases and J by 4 bases, with 16 bases between. Germline loops: CDR1 MGHRA, CDR2 YSYEKL. The CDR3 region has the DNA TGCGCCAGCAGCCCCCACGGGGCCCCAGGAGAGACCCAGTACTTC. Its translation is CASSPHGAPGETQYF.

The chain couples TRBV10-1 to TRBJ2-3; TRBD1 might be the D (6 bases). The CDR3 spans 14 residues. Per the germline V gene, CDR1 is WNHNN and CDR2 is SYGVQD (reference sequence). Trimming took 5 bases from V and 6 from J, leaving 15 bases between them. Here the CDR3 DNA reads TGCGCCAGCAGTTTCACCGGGACACGGGATACGCAGTATTTT. Amino acid sequence: CASSFTGTRDTQYF.

There are a few counts of this clonotype. One junction end disagrees with the germline gene, perhaps due to a read error. The gene calls are TRBV7-7 and TRBJ2-2, with 8 nucleotides matching TRBD1. The germline V gene has CDR1 SSHAT and CDR2 FNYEAQ (reference sequence). The CDR3 has 17 amino acids. The CDR3, as DNA: TGTGCTAGCAGCTTAGCACCGCGGACAGGGACCACCGGGGAGCTGTTTTTT. It is translated as CASSLAPRTGTTGELFF.

This sequence joins TRBV28 and TRBJ2-3; D uncertain. This CDR3 is 14 amino acids long. V gave up 6 bases and J gave up 2 bases, with 12 bases separating them. Germline CDR1 and CDR2: MDHEN and SYDVKM. CDR3 nucleotide sequence: TGTGCCAGCAGCCCTCATCCTCTCACAGATACGCAGTATTTT. It is translated as CASSPHPLTDTQYF.

The chain uses TRBV10-2 and TRBJ1-2; D gene unclear. V was trimmed by 6 bases and J by 5 bases, leaving 10 bases between them. The CDR3 has 12 residues. Germline loops: CDR1 WSHSY, CDR2 SAAADI. The CDR3 DNA reads TGCGCCAGCAGGAGTCTGCAGTATGGCTACACCTTC. Protein: CASRSLQYGYTF.

A word on this clonotype: The junction and the germline gene differ at one end; a read error may be behind it. The chain has TRBV5-1 and TRBJ2-5; D is perhaps TRBD2 (5 bases). CDR1 and CDR2 from the germline V gene are SGHRS and YFSETQ. CDR3 length equals 14 residues. The CDR3 nucleotides are TGCGCCAGCAGCTTGTTTTTCGGGGAAGAGACCCAGTGCTTC. Amino acids: CASSLFFGEETQCF.

This clonotype was recorded a few times. The chain combines TRBV7-3 with TRBJ1-6, with D maybe TRBD1 (5 bases). Trimming cost V 8 bases and J 9 bases, with 5 bases left between them. CDR1 is SGHTA and CDR2 is FQGTGA in the germline V gene. The CDR3 is 10 amino acids. The DNA for the CDR3 is TGTGCCAGCGGGACTTCACCCCTCCACTTT. Protein: CASGTSPLHF.

This clonotype was counted between two and nine times. V gene TRBV13 combines with J gene TRBJ1-2; TRBD1 matches at 7 bases. Germline assignment: CDR1 PRHDT and CDR2 FYEKMQ (reference sequence). V dropped 2 bases and J dropped 4; count of bases not matched to a gene: 16. CDR3 size: 18 residues. The CDR3 DNA reads as TGTGCCAGCAGCTTATCCTCCGCAGGGGGGATAGATGTCTATGGCTACACCTTC. Translated, it gives CASSLSSAGGIDVYGYTF.

The chain employs TRBV7-2 and TRBJ2-3; 12 nucleotides match TRBD2. The CDR3 is 18 amino acids. V dropped 4 bases and J dropped 2; count of bases not matched to a gene: 10. Germline V gene lookup returns CDR1 SGHTA and CDR2 FQGNSA. CDR3 sequence: CASSSPTSGGFLTDTQYF. The CDR3 nucleotides are TGTGCCAGCAGCTCGCCAACTAGCGGGGGGTTCCTCACAGATACGCAGTATTTT. Supplemented by reference TRBV7-2 and TRBJ2-3, the full variable domain reads GAGVSQSPSNKVTEKGKDVELRCDPISGHTALYWYRQSLGQGLEFLIYFQGNSAPDKSGLPSDRFSAERTGGSVSTLTIQRTQQEDSAVYLCASSSPTSGGFLTDTQYFGPGTRLTVL.

The J gene is TRBJ2-5, the V gene TRBV27; 7 nucleotides align to TRBD2. TRBJ2-1 explains the end of the DNA better; the J call may be wrong. This CDR3 has 14 residues. Germline CDR1 MNHEY, CDR2 SMNVEV (reference sequence). The CDR3 DNA reads TGTGCCAGCAGCTACCGACTAGCCCCCAATGAGCAGTTCTTC. It is translated as CASSYRLAPNEQFF.

The chain employs TRBV20-1 and TRBJ2-1; possibly TRBD1 for D (6 bases). The tail of the sequence fits TRBJ2-7 better, so the J call may be wrong. This CDR3 region has 14 residues. Germline CDR1 DFQATT, CDR2 SNEGSKA (reference sequence). Here the CDR3 DNA reads TGCAGTGCTAGAGATTGGGGCAGGGGACCCGTGCAGTACTTC. It yields the protein CSARDWGRGPVQYF.

The chain carries TRBV5-1 and TRBJ2-5; D might be TRBD2 (5 bases). The DNA matches TRBJ2-7 better at its end, which makes the J call doubtful. This CDR3 comprises 14 residues. CDR1 and CDR2 (germline): SGHRS, YFSETQ. This CDR3 reads CASSFAGFLDEQYF. The CDR3 nucleotides are TGCGCCAGCAGCTTCGCGGGTTTCCTGGACGAGCAGTACTTC.

The J gene is TRBJ2-5, the V gene TRBV12-3 or TRBV12-4, with 9 bases identical to TRBD1. The V and J ends lost 7 bases and 2 bases, in that order; junction bases with no gene match: 5. The CDR3 is 14 amino acids. CDR3 sequence reads: CASNGQGWQETQYF. The CDR3 DNA reads as TGTGCCAGCAACGGACAGGGGTGGCAAGAGACCCAGTACTTC.

This clonotype was recorded a few times. The chain has TRBV13 and TRBJ1-3; D is unresolved. The CDR3 is made up of 13 amino acids. Per germline, CDR1 PRHDT and CDR2 FYEKMQ (reference sequence). V dropped 5 bases and J dropped 1 base, with 6 bases sitting between them. CDR3 sequence (DNA): TGTGCCAGCAGCAGGGTATCTGGAAACACCATATATTTT. The encoded protein is CASSRVSGNTIYF.

This chain uses TRBV18 with TRBJ1-5, with unresolved D. The germline V and J ends were trimmed by 3 bases and 0 bases, with 3 bases remaining between them. From germline, CDR1 is KGHSH and CDR2 LQKENI. CDR3 length: 13 residues. In nucleotides, the CDR3 is TGTGCCAGCTCACCCGCTAGCAATCAGCCCCAGCATTTT. Protein product: CASSPASNQPQHF.

In its sample, this clonotype was seen a few times. The rearrangement links TRBV6-5 to TRBJ2-5; TRBD2 matches at 12 bases. The closer fit of TRBJ2-1 to the DNA end suggests the J call may be wrong. From germline, CDR1 is MNHEY and CDR2 SVGAGI. The CDR3 has 16 amino acids. The CDR3 DNA reads TGTGCCAGCAGATTGACTAGCGGGGGTCCCCACGGTGAGCAGTTCTTC. It codes for CASRLTSGGPHGEQFF.

The genes are TRBV12-3 or TRBV12-4 and TRBJ2-5; D is undetermined. This CDR3 has 11 amino acids. Trimming pared 5 bases from V and 5 bases from J, leaving 6 bases between. The CDR3 DNA reads as TGTGCCAGCAGTCGGATGGAGACCCAGTACTTC. Its protein product is CASSRMETQYF.

This sequence joins TRBV5-1 and TRBJ2-5, with a weak D call TRBD2 (6 bases). The last part of the DNA fits TRBJ2-7 better; the J call may be wrong. Germline CDR1 and CDR2: SGHRS and YFSETQ. The CDR3 runs 13 residues. CDR3 nucleotides: TGCGCCAGCAGCTTGGAGCAGACTAGCGAGCAGTACTTC. Residues: CASSLEQTSEQYF.

This clonotype came up a few times. The chain recombines TRBV10-3 with TRBJ1-1, with a possible D match to TRBD1 (6 bases). Germline V CDR1 and CDR2: ENHRY, SYGVKD. The ends were cut back, 5 bases at V and 1 base at J, with 11 bases in the middle. The CDR3 is 14 amino acids. The CDR3 loop reads CAISSHRENTEAFF. The CDR3 DNA is TGTGCCATCAGTTCTCACAGGGAGAACACTGAAGCTTTCTTT.

The chain employs TRBV12-5 and TRBJ2-3; 14 bases match TRBD2. The CDR3 loop spans 17 amino acids. Looked up from germline, CDR1 is LGHNT and CDR2 is FRNRAP. The trim removed 2 bases at V and 3 bases at J, leaving 4 bases unmatched. The CDR3 coding sequence is TGTGCTAGTGGTTTGACCCGACTAGCGGGGGGGACAGATACGCAGTATTTT. It yields the protein CASGLTRLAGGTDTQYF.